This T cell receptor beta chain was recorded in a study of spatial heterogeneity in lung cancer. In its sample, this clonotype was seen many times. Time point denoted: sample taken at primary tumor resection. The authors sequenced whole RNA from tumor, nontumor lung or frozen PBMC without sorting. TCRdb re-called the 5' RACE reads through MiXCR, storing one row per CDR3 protein. The profile covers tens of thousands of distinct CDR3 sequences, with less than 9% appearing a single time and over 25% taken by the ten largest. This specimen consisted of PBMCs, obtained at surgery. This sequence originates from a female donor with early-stage non-small cell lung cancer.

CDR3 sequence (DNA): TGTGCCAGCGGACCCCGGGGGACAGGGGGCTTGGAGACCCAGTACTTC. Translated, it gives CASGPRGTGGLETQYF. The chain employs TRBV7-2 and TRBJ2-5, with 12 bases matching TRBD1. Germline V gene lookup returns CDR1 SGHTA and CDR2 FQGNSA. The CDR3 is 16 amino acids. The V and J ends lost 8 bases and 5 bases, in that order; junction bases with no gene match: 12.